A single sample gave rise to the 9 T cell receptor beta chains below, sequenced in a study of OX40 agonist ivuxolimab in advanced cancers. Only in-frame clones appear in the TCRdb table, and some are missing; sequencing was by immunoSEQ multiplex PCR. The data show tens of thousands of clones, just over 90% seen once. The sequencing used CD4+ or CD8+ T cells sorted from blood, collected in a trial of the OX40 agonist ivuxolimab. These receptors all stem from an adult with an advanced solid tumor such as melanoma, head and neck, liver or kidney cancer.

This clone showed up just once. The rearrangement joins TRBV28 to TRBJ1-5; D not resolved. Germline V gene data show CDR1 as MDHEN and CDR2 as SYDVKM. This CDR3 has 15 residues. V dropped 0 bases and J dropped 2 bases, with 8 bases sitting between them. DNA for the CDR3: TGTGCCAGCAGTTTATGGACTGGTGGCAATCAGCCCCAGCATTTT. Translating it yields CASSLWTGGNQPQHF.

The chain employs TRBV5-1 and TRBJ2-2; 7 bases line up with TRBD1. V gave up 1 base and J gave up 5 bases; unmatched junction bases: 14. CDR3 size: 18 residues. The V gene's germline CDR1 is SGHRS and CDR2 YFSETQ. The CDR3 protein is CASSLLPQGHSATGELFF. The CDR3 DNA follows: TGCGCCAGCAGCTTGCTTCCACAGGGGCATTCGGCTACCGGGGAGCTGTTTTTT.

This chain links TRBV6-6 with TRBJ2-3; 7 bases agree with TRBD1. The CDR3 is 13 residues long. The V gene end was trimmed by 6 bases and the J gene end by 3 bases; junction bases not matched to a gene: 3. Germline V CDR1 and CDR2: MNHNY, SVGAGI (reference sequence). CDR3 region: CASRRQGTDTQYF. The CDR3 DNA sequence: TGTGCCAGCAGACGACAGGGAACAGATACGCAGTATTTT.

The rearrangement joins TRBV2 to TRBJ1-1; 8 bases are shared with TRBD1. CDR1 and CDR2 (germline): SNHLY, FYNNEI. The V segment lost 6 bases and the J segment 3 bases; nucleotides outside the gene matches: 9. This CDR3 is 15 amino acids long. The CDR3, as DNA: TGTGCCAGCAGGGACCTCACACAGGGGGACACTGAAGCTTTCTTT. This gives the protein CASRDLTQGDTEAFF.

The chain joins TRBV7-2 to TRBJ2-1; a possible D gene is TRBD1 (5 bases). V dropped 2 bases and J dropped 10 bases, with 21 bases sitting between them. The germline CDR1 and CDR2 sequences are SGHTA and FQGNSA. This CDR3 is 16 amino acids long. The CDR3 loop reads CASSLSFVRVLGEQFF. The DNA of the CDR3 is TGTGCCAGCAGCTTAAGCTTTGTCAGGGTACTGGGCGAGCAGTTCTTC. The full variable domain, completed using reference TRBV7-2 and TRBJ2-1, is GAGVSQSPSNKVTEKGKDVELRCDPISGHTALYWYRQSLGQGLEFLIYFQGNSAPDKSGLPSDRFSAERTGGSVSTLTIQRTQQEDSAVYLCASSLSFVRVLGEQFFGPGTRLTVL.

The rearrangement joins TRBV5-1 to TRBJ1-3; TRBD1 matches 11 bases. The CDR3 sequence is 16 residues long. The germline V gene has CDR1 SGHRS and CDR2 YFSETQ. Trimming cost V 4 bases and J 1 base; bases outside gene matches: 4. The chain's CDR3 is CASSPGQGASGNTIYF. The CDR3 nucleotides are TGCGCCAGCAGCCCCGGACAGGGGGCGTCTGGAAACACCATATATTTT.

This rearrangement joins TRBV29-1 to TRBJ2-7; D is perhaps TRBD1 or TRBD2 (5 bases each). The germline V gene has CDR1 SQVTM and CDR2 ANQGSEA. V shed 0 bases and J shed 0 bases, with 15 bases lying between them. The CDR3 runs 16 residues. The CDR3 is CSVEDRSSGSSYEQYF. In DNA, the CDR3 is TGCAGCGTTGAAGATCGAAGTTCAGGGAGCTCCTACGAGCAGTACTTC.

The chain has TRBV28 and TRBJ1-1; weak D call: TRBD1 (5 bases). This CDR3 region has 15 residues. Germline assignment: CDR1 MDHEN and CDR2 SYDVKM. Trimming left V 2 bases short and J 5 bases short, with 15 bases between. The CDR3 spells CASSLGGAGKTEAFF. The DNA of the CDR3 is TGTGCCAGCAGTTTAGGAGGGGCTGGAAAGACTGAAGCTTTCTTT.

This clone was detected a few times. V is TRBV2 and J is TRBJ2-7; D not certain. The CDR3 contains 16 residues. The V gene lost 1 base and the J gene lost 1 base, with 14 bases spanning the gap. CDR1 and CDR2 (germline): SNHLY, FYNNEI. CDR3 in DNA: TGTGCCAGCAGTGAAGATGGCCTTAGAGGATCCTACGAGCAGTACTTC. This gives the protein CASSEDGLRGSYEQYF.